The 17 T cell receptor beta chains reported below all come from one sample, sequenced in a study of T cells in Graves' hyperthyroidism and ophthalmopathy. The source material, RNA transcripts, was used to amplify TCR beta CDR3 regions. The TCR CDR3 was amplified in a first-round RT-PCR using the HTBI primer set. TCRdb analysed the multiplex PCR reads with MiXCR anew, one entry per CDR3 protein. Of roughly 420,000 distinct CDR3 sequences in the sample, roughly 14% are singletons; the top ten hold approximately 8%. Sequenced sample: blood. These receptor sequences come from a woman aged 18-29 years with Graves' hyperthyroidism.

This clonotype was counted between two and nine times. V gene TRBV6-1 combines with J gene TRBJ2-1; D is perhaps TRBD1 (6 bases). V was shortened by 5 bases and J by 8 bases, with 22 bases between the two germline ends. CDR1 is MNHNS, CDR2 SASEGT, per germline. The CDR3 runs to 16 residues. The CDR3 bases are TGTGCCAGCAGTTCAACAGGGCCGGTTCCACAATATGAGCAGTTCTTC. Translated: CASSSTGPVPQYEQFF.

Many counts were recorded for this clonotype. This chain uses TRBV24-1 with TRBJ2-2; a possible D gene is TRBD1 (5 bases). Trimming took 5 bases from V and 0 from J, leaving 12 bases between them. Germline CDR1 KGHDR, CDR2 SFDVKD. The length of the CDR3 is 16 residues. This CDR3 reads CATSAPRASNTGELFF. As DNA, the CDR3 is TGTGCCACCAGTGCCCCCAGGGCGTCGAACACCGGGGAGCTGTTTTTT.

This clonotype showed up many times. The V call is TRBV12-3 or TRBV12-4, the J call TRBJ1-1, with D perhaps matching TRBD1 (6 bases). V was cut by 3 bases and J by 9 bases, with 11 bases left in between. This CDR3 is 12 amino acids long. DNA for the CDR3: TGTGCCAGCAGTTTGATGGGGGGCAAAGCTTTCTTT. Its protein is CASSLMGGKAFF.

This clonotype appeared many times. The genes are TRBV30 and TRBJ2-3; 8 nucleotides match TRBD2. The CDR3 is made up of 13 amino acids. V lost 4 bases and J lost 4; bases outside the gene matches: 4. Germline-derived CDR1 and CDR2 are GTSNPN and SVGIG (reference sequence). The CDR3 protein is CAWKKGLADTQYF. The CDR3 DNA reads as TGTGCCTGGAAAAAGGGACTAGCAGATACGCAGTATTTT. The entire variable domain, with the rest obtained from reference TRBV30 and TRBJ2-3, is as follows: SQTIHQWPATLVQPVGSPLSLECTVEGTSNPNLYWYRQAAGRGLQLLFYSVGIGQISSEVPQNLSASRPQDRQFILSSKKLLLSDSGFYLCAWKKGLADTQYFGPGTRLTVL.

In regard to this clonotype: This could be a read error, since a much larger clone is one nucleotide away. The J gene is TRBJ1-2, the V gene TRBV7-8, with a weak D call TRBD1 (6 bases). The CDR3 length is 16 residues. Germline V CDR1 and CDR2: SGHVS, FQNEAQ. The CDR3 sequence: CASSPSGGAKLYGHTF. CDR3 in DNA: TGTGCCAGCAGCCCCAGTGGGGGCGCCAAACTCTATGGCCACACCTTC.

Remarks on this clonotype: This may come from a read error, since a much larger clone is one base off. The chain is built from TRBV6-1 and TRBJ2-6; no definite D call. CDR3 length: 13 amino acids. Trimming shortened V by 3 bases and J by 2 bases, and 2 bases separated the two germline ends. Germline values: CDR1 MNHNS, CDR2 SASEGT. CDR3: CASSDPGANVLTF. For the CDR3, the DNA is TGTGCCAGCAGTGACCCTGGGGCCAACGTCCTGACTTTC.

The chain links TRBV27 to TRBJ2-3, with TRBD2 as a possible D gene (6 bases). Germline V gene sequence: CDR1 MNHEY, CDR2 SMNVEV (reference sequence). V was cut by 5 bases and J by 4 bases, with 16 bases left in between. CDR3 length equals 15 residues. As DNA, the CDR3 is TGTGCCAGCAGTACACGGGACTGGAGAGCAGATACGCAGTATTTT. Translated, it gives CASSTRDWRADTQYF.

This clonotype was counted at least ten times. This chain joins TRBV28 and TRBJ2-4; D remains ambiguous. Germline CDR1 MDHEN, CDR2 SYDVKM. This CDR3 contains 15 residues. The V gene lost 6 bases and the J gene lost 3 bases, with 15 bases spanning the gap. The CDR3 is CASSPRRSDKNIQYF. CDR3 nucleotide sequence: TGTGCCAGCAGCCCCCGCAGATCTGACAAAAACATTCAGTACTTC.

This clonotype was observed a few times. A much larger clone lies one base from this, so it may be a read error. V usage is TRBV6-1 and J usage is TRBJ1-4; a possible D gene is TRBD1 (6 bases). V lost 6 bases to trimming and J lost 8 bases, with 13 bases between them. Germline CDR1 and CDR2: MNHNS and SASEGT. The CDR3 has 13 residues. This CDR3 reads CASSGTLGEKLFF. DNA of the CDR3: TGTGCCAGCAGCGGGACACTCGGGGAAAAACTGTTTTTT.

This clonotype was found a few times. This rearrangement joins TRBV29-1 to TRBJ1-1, with 7 nucleotides matching TRBD1. The CDR3 contains 14 residues. The germline CDR1 and CDR2 sequences are SQVTM and ANQGSEA. The V and J ends lost 4 bases and 1 base, in that order; junction bases with no gene match: 6. The CDR3 protein is CSVGKGGRNTEAFF. The CDR3 nucleotides read TGCAGCGTTGGAAAAGGGGGCCGGAACACTGAAGCTTTCTTT.

V is TRBV10-3 and J is TRBJ2-5; 9 positions match TRBD1. The CDR3 runs 15 residues. V lost 6 bases to trimming and J lost 0 bases; unmatched junction nucleotides: 5. CDR1 and CDR2 (germline): ENHRY, SYGVKD. The CDR3 DNA reads TGTGCCATCAGCGGGGGGACAGGGAACCAAGAGACCCAGTACTTC. This encodes CAISGGTGNQETQYF.

This clonotype appeared many times. The chain is built from TRBV3-1 and TRBJ2-5; D tentatively fits TRBD1 or TRBD2 (6 bases each). The V end lost 4 bases, the J end lost 3 bases, and 9 bases lay between the germline ends. This CDR3 has 13 amino acids. Germline values: CDR1 LGHDT, CDR2 YNNKEL (reference sequence). The CDR3 DNA follows: TGTGCCAGCAGCCGAAGGGGGGAAGAGACCCAGTACTTC. Translating gives CASSRRGEETQYF.

This clonotype was observed many times. The gene calls are TRBV6-2 or TRBV6-3 and TRBJ1-5; D is uncertain. Germline V lookup: CDR1 MNHEY, CDR2 SVGEGT. V was shortened by 2 bases and J by 7 bases, with 9 bases between the two germline ends. This CDR3 is 13 amino acids long. In DNA, the CDR3 is TGTGCCAGCAGTTACGCTTCGGGACAGCCCCAGCATTTT. It encodes CASSYASGQPQHF.

The V gene is TRBV30, the J gene TRBJ1-1, with D uncertain. The CDR3 length is 13 residues. Germline V lookup: CDR1 GTSNPN, CDR2 SVGIG (reference sequence). The V end was cut by 2 bases, the J end by 4 bases, with 11 bases between. The CDR3 loop is CAWSSRRSTEAFF. For the CDR3, the DNA is TGTGCCTGGAGTTCCCGAAGGAGCACTGAAGCTTTCTTT.

This clonotype was counted many times. The V gene is TRBV6-1, the J gene TRBJ2-2, with 10 bases matching TRBD2. The V segment lost 5 bases and the J segment 3 bases; nucleotides outside the gene matches: 15. Germline CDR1 and CDR2: MNHNS and SASEGT. The CDR3 is 19 residues long. For the CDR3, the DNA is TGTGCCAGCAGTCCAAAGGGGCTAGCGGGAGTTAAGGACACCGGGGAGCTGTTTTTT. Residues: CASSPKGLAGVKDTGELFF.

The J gene is TRBJ2-3, the V gene TRBV20-1, with D hard to call. Germline lookup yields CDR1 DFQATT and CDR2 SNEGSKA (reference sequence). Trimming removed 7 bases from V and 3 bases from J, with 14 bases in between. The CDR3 covers 13 residues. The CDR3 loop is CSVGPPRTDTQYF. CDR3 coding DNA: TGCAGTGTAGGGCCCCCGAGGACAGATACGCAGTATTTT.

This clonotype was seen many times. The chain recombines TRBV3-1 with TRBJ2-1; possible D gene TRBD1, 5 bases. This CDR3 is built from 13 residues. V was pared by 2 bases and J by 6 bases, with 8 bases between. Looked up from germline, CDR1 is LGHDT and CDR2 is YNNKEL (reference sequence). The CDR3 here is CASSQRQINEQFF. CDR3 nucleotides: TGTGCCAGCAGCCAACGACAGATCAATGAGCAGTTCTTC.